This T cell receptor beta chain derives from a study of blood T cell repertoires in COVID-19. Profiling relied on immunoSEQ multiplex PCR, and the TCRdb table lists in-frame clones only, not all of them. The data contain roughly 95,000 clones, approximately 90% of them seen just once; the ten biggest clones take up over 3.5%. Germline-derived CDR1 and CDR2 are MDHEN and SYDVKM. The ends lost 5 bases at V and 5 bases at J; junction bases unmatched: 12. This CDR3 has 17 amino acids. This clonotype was sampled from a woman aged 50 to 60 in a cohort sampled during active COVID-19. Input material: peripheral blood. This chain joins TRBV28 and TRBJ1-1, with 12 bases identical to TRBD1. CDR3 nucleotides: TGTGCCAGCAGTCCCCCCGGGACAGGGGGCGTTCGGACTGAAGCTTTCTTT. It is translated as CASSPPGTGGVRTEAFF.